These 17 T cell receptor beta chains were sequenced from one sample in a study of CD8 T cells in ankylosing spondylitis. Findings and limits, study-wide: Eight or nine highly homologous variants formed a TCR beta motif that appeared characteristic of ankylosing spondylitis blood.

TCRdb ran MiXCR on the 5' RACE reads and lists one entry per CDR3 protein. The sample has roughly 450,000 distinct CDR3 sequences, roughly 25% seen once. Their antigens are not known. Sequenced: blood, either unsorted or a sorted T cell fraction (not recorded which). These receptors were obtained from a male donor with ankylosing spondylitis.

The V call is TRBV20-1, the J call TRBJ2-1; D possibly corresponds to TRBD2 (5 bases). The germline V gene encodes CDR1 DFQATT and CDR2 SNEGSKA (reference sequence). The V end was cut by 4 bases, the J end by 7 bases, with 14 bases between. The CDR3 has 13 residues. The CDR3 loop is CSANLGSGNEQFF. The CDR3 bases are TGCAGTGCTAATCTAGGGTCGGGGAATGAGCAGTTCTTC.

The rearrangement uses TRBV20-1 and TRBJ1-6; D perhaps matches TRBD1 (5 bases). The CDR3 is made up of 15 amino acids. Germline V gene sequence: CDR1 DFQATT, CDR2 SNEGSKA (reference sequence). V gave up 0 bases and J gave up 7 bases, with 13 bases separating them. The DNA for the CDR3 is TGCAGTGCTAGAGATCTTACAAGGGGAAATTCACCCCTCCACTTT. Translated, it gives CSARDLTRGNSPLHF.

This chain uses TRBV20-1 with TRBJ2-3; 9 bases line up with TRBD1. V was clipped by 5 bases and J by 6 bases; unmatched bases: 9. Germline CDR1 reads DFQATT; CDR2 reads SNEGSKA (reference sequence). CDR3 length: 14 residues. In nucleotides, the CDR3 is TGCAGTGCTTATACAGGGGGCGCGTCCGATACGCAGTATTTT. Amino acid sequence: CSAYTGGASDTQYF.

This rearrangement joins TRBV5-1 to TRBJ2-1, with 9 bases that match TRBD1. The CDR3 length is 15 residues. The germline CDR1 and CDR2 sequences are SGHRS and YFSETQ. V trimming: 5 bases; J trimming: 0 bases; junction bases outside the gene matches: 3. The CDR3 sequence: CASRTGQGSYNEQFF. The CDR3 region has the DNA TGCGCCAGCAGAACGGGACAGGGCTCCTACAATGAGCAGTTCTTC.

CDR3 region: CATPPEGDGEKLFF. As DNA, the CDR3 is TGTGCCACCCCCCCGGAGGGAGACGGTGAAAAACTGTTTTTT. J is TRBJ1-4 and V is TRBV15; unclear D gene. With 8 bases removed from V and 7 bases from J, the gap between germline ends came to 17 bases. CDR3 length: 14 residues. CDR1 and CDR2 (germline): LNHNV, YYDKDF (reference sequence).

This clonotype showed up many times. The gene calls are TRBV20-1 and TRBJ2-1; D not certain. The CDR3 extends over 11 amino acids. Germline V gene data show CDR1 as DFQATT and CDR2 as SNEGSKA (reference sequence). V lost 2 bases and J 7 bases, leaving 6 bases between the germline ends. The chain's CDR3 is CSARPRNEQFF. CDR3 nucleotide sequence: TGCAGTGCTAGACCTCGGAATGAGCAGTTCTTC.

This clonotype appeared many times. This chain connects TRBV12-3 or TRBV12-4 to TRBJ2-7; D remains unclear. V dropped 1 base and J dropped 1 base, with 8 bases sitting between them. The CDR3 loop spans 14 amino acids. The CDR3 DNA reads TGTGCCAGCAGTTTAGTCCTAGGATCCTACGAGCAGTACTTC. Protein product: CASSLVLGSYEQYF.

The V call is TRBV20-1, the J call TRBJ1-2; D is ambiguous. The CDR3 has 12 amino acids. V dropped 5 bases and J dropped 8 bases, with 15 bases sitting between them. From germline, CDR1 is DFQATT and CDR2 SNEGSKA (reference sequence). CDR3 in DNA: TGCAGTGCTTTAGGGCCCCGGGAGGGCTACACCTTC. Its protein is CSALGPREGYTF.

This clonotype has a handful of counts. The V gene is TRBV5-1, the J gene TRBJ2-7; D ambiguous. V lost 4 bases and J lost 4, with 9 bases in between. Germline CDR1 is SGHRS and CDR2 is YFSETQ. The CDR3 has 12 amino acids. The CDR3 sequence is CASSVDLYEQYF. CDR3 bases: TGCGCCAGCAGCGTCGACTTGTACGAGCAGTACTTC.

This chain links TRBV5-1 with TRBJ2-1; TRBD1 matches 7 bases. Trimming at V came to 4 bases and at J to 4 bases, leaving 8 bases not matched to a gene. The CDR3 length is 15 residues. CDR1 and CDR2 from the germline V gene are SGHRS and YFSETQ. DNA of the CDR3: TGCGCCAGCAGCGACTACAGGGGTCATTACAATGAGCAGTTCTTC. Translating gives CASSDYRGHYNEQFF.

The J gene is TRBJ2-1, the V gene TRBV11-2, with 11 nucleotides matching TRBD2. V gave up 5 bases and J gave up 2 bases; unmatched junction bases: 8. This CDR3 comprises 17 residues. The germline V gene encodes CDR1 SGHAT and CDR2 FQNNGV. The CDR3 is CASSPPSGRPTYNEQFF. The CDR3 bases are TGTGCCAGCAGCCCACCTAGCGGGAGGCCTACCTACAATGAGCAGTTCTTC.

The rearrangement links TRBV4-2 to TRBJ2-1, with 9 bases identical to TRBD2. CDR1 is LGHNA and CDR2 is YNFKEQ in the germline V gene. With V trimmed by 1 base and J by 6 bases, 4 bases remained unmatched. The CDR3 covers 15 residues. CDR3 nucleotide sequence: TGTGCCAGCAGCCAAGGGACTAGCGAGATCAATGAGCAGTTCTTC. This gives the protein CASSQGTSEINEQFF.

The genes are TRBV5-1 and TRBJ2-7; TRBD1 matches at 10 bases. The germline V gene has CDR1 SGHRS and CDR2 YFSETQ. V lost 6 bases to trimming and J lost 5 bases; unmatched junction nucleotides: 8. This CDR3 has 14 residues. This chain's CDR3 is CASNTGQGSDEQYF. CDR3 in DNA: TGCGCCAGCAACACGGGACAGGGGAGCGACGAGCAGTACTTC.

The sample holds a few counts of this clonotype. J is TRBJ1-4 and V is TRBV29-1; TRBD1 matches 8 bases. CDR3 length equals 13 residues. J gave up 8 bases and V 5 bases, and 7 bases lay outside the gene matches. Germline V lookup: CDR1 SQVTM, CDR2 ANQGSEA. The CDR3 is CSVRTGKGEKLFF. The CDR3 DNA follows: TGCAGCGTTAGGACAGGGAAGGGAGAAAAACTGTTTTTT. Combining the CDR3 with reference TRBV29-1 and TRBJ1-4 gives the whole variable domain SAVISQKPSRDICQRGTSLTIQCQVDSQVTMMFWYRQQPGQSLTLIATANQGSEATYESGFVIDKFPISRPNLTFSTLTVSNMSPEDSSIYLCSVRTGKGEKLFFGSGTQLSVL.

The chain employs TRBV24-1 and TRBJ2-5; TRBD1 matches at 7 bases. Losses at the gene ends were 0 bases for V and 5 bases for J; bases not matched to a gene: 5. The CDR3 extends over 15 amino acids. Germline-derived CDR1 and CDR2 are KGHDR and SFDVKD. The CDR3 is CATSDLKQGMETQYF. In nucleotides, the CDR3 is TGTGCCACCAGTGATTTGAAACAGGGGATGGAGACCCAGTACTTC.

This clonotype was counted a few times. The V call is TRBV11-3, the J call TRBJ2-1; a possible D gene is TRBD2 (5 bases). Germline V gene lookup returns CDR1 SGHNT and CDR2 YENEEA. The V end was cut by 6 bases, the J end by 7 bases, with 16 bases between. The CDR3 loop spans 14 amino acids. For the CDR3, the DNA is TGTGCCAGCAGTTTTGATAGAATAGCGAATGAGCAGTTCTTC. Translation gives CASSFDRIANEQFF.

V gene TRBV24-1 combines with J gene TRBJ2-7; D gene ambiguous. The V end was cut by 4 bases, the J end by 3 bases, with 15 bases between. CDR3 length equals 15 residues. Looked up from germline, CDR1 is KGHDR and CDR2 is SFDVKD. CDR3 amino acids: CATSDLSRADYEQYV. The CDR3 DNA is TGTGCCACCAGTGACCTCTCCCGGGCAGACTACGAGCAGTACGTC.